This TCR beta chain was recorded in a study of graft-versus-host responses after intestinal transplantation. Study-wide findings and caveats: Individuals who had graft-donor T cell macrochimerism had allografts that showed high graft-versus-host to host-versus-graft clonal ratios. Some GvH clones appeared in ileal mucosa or blood before recipient bone marrow. Circulating GvH clones peaking coincided with falling HvG clones soon after transplant.

Comment on this clone: Its antigen is unidentified.

The table came from immunoSEQ multiplex PCR; TCRdb's copy has only in-frame clones and leaves some out. The repertoire includes 27,000 or so clones, 82% of them detected once, and 0.55% to 0.8% sits in the top ten. The ends lost 6 bases at V and 11 bases at J; junction bases unmatched: 11. This CDR3 has 13 residues. The germline V gene has CDR1 MGHRA and CDR2 YSYEKL. The V call is TRBV4-1, the J call TRBJ1-1, with 8 bases lining up with TRBD1. The sequence derives from a human donor who received an intestinal transplant. Sequenced here: unstimulated CD4+ T cells sorted from spleen or lymph node cells, sampled before intestinal transplant. As DNA, the CDR3 is TGCGCCAGCAGTCAAACAGGGGGGGAAACTGCTTTCTTT. Its translation is CASSQTGGETAFF.